The sequence of this TCR beta chain was determined in a study of T cells in Graves' hyperthyroidism and ophthalmopathy. Findings of the study overall: A median around 6.8 months before onset, the model predicted ophthalmopathy.

This clonotype was counted at least ten times. The antigen is unknown. The study enrolled patients aged 18 to 65 with newly diagnosed hyperthyroidism of under 2 months' duration. Germline V CDR1 and CDR2: MNHEY, SMNVEV (reference sequence). Trimming stripped 4 bases from V and 1 base from J, with 4 bases between. The CDR3 is 12 residues long. Amplified TCR beta CDR3 regions came from RNA transcripts. HTBI primers were used for first-round RT-PCR of the TCR CDR3. TCRdb processed the multiplex PCR reads anew with MiXCR; each CDR3 protein has one entry. The profile covers about 590,000 distinct CDR3 sequences, with 15% to 18% appearing a single time and roughly 6.6% taken by the ten largest.

The J gene is TRBJ2-5, the V gene TRBV27; unclear D gene. The specimen was blood. The clonotype was recovered from a woman aged 25 to 39 with Graves' hyperthyroidism. CDR3 amino acids: CASSSPQETQYF. The CDR3 nucleotides are TGTGCCAGCAGTTCGCCCCAAGAGACCCAGTACTTC.